The clone carrying this T cell receptor beta chain was picked up one time. Antigen unknown. Germline lookup yields CDR1 SGHAT and CDR2 FQNNGV. The V gene end was trimmed by 4 bases and the J gene end by 4 bases; junction bases not matched to a gene: 12. This CDR3 has 16 residues. PCR amplification relied on 60 Vbeta primers (plus 13 Jbeta primers). The assay was immunoSEQ multiplex PCR, and TCRdb's table has in-frame clones only and misses some. The table has 150,000 to 200,000 clones, just over 70% seen once; the top ten hold over 2%. The data were taken from a study of cytomegalovirus exposure and HLA in healthy donors. Study results and limitations: While the bulk of TCR sequences proved rare, some public TCRs turned up in many donors. Indistinguishable V segments, including TRBV6-2 and TRBV6-3, were excluded.

The chain couples TRBV11-2 to TRBJ2-7, with 8 bases that match TRBD2. This receptor was taken from a human donor in good health. Sequenced sample: PBMCs. The CDR3 spells CASSSGRRGGNYEQYF. DNA for the CDR3: TGTGCCAGCAGCTCTGGGAGGCGCGGGGGGAATTACGAGCAGTACTTC.